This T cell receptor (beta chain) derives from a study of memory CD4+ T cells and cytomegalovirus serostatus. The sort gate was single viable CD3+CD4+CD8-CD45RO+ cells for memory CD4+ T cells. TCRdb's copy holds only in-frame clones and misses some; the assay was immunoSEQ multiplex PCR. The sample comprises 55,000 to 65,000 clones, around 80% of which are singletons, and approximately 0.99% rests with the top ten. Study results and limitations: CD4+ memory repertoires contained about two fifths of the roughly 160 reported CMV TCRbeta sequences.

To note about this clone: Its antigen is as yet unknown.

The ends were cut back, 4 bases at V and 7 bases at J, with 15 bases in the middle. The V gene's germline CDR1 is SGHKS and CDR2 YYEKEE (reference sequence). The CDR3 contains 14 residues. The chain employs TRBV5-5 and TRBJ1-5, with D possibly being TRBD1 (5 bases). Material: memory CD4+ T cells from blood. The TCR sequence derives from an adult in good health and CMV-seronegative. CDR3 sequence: CASSLRQSGQPQHF. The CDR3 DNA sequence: TGTGCCAGCAGCCTGAGACAGTCTGGGCAGCCCCAGCATTTT.